The 20 T cell receptor beta chains below all came from one sample that was sequenced in a study of cytomegalovirus exposure and HLA in healthy donors (dated by TCRdb to about 2017). The library was generated by the immunoSEQ multiplex PCR assay. For the multiplex PCR, a mixture combining 60 forward primers for TCR Vbeta segments and 13 reverse primers for TCR Jbeta segments was used. The table was pulled from immuneACCESS by TCRdb, which kept in-frame rearrangements only. Such tables lose some clones; where checked, under half of the loss comes from unresolved V genes, and the rest has no known cause. This sample has about 90,000 clones in its table, and 65% of those were observed once. 20% to 25% of the sample goes to the ten largest clones. Sequenced input: PBMCs. All receptors derive from a woman between 45 and 60 years old in good health and CMV-seropositive.

This chain connects TRBV5-1 to TRBJ1-6; no reliable D call. The CDR3 spans 13 residues. V was cut by 5 bases and J by 7 bases, with 10 bases left in between. CDR1 and CDR2 (germline): SGHRS, YFSETQ. In nucleotides, the CDR3 is TGCGCCAGCAGATTAGCGATGAATTCACCCCTCCACTTT. Residues: CASRLAMNSPLHF.

CDR3 loop: CASSQARGLRGTDTQYF. For the CDR3, the DNA is TGCGCCAGCAGCCAGGCCAGGGGCCTGCGGGGGACAGATACGCAGTATTTT. This chain joins TRBV5-1 and TRBJ2-3; D may be TRBD2 (7 bases). V was cut by 4 bases and J by 3 bases, with 21 bases left in between. The CDR3 runs 17 residues. The germline CDR1 and CDR2 sequences are SGHRS and YFSETQ.

The chain carries TRBV11-3 and TRBJ2-5, with TRBD1 matching 10 bases. CDR1 is SGHNT, CDR2 YENEEA, per germline. V lost 5 bases to trimming and J lost 5 bases; unmatched junction nucleotides: 5. The CDR3 is 14 amino acids. In DNA form, the CDR3 reads TGTGCCAGCAGCGTGACAGGGGGCATCGAGACCCAGTACTTC. This translates into CASSVTGGIETQYF.

V gene TRBV7-8 combines with J gene TRBJ1-4; TRBD1 matches at 8 bases. The CDR3 has 15 residues. Per the germline V gene, CDR1 is SGHVS and CDR2 is FQNEAQ. The V and J ends lost 3 bases and 7 bases, in that order; junction bases with no gene match: 7. Here the CDR3 reads CASSLGQGAIEKLFF. The CDR3 DNA reads as TGTGCCAGCAGCTTGGGTCAGGGGGCGATTGAAAAACTGTTTTTT.

The chain employs TRBV7-3 and TRBJ2-5; 9 bases fit TRBD1. The CDR3 covers 14 residues. Germline V gene lookup returns CDR1 SGHTA and CDR2 FQGTGA. The V gene end was trimmed by 3 bases and the J gene end by 7 bases; junction bases not matched to a gene: 6. CDR3 loop: CASSFFPGQGTQYF. For the CDR3, the DNA is TGTGCCAGCAGCTTTTTCCCGGGACAGGGGACCCAGTACTTC. Full variable domain (remainder filled in from reference TRBV7-3 and TRBJ2-5): GAGVSQTPSNKVTEKGKYVELRCDPISGHTALYWYRQSLGQGPEFLIYFQGTGAADDSGLPNDRFFAVRPEGSVSTLKIQRTERGDSAVYLCASSFFPGQGTQYFGPGTRLLVL.

This clone was counted a few times. This chain uses TRBV7-2 with TRBJ2-2; D is ambiguous. This CDR3 spans 14 amino acids. Per the germline V gene, CDR1 is SGHTA and CDR2 is FQGNSA. With 2 bases removed from V and 1 base from J, the gap between germline ends came to 5 bases. The CDR3 loop reads CASSLQVNTGELFF. CDR3 sequence (DNA): TGTGCCAGCAGCTTACAGGTGAACACCGGGGAGCTGTTTTTT. The entire variable domain, with the rest obtained from reference TRBV7-2 and TRBJ2-2, is as follows: GAGVSQSPSNKVTEKGKDVELRCDPISGHTALYWYRQSLGQGLEFLIYFQGNSAPDKSGLPSDRFSAERTGGSVSTLTIQRTQQEDSAVYLCASSLQVNTGELFFGEGSRLTVL.

The V call is TRBV13, the J call TRBJ2-3; 8 positions match TRBD1. V was clipped by 5 bases and J by 4 bases; unmatched bases: 11. Germline V lookup: CDR1 PRHDT, CDR2 FYEKMQ (reference sequence). CDR3 length: 16 residues. CDR3 coding DNA: TGTGCCAGCAGCACCCGGACAGGGTTGTCGGCAGATACGCAGTATTTT. This sequence encodes CASSTRTGLSADTQYF.

This rearrangement joins TRBV28 to TRBJ1-1, with D hard to call. Per the germline V gene, CDR1 is MDHEN and CDR2 is SYDVKM. The V and J ends lost 3 bases and 0 bases respectively, with 17 bases between them. The CDR3 is 17 amino acids. CDR3 region: CASSFVSAGDLNTEAFF. CDR3 bases: TGTGCCAGCAGTTTCGTGTCGGCGGGCGACTTGAACACTGAAGCTTTCTTT. The full variable domain, in which reference TRBV28 and TRBJ1-1 provide the parts outside the CDR3, is DVKVTQSSRYLVKRTGEKVFLECVQDMDHENMFWYRQDPGLGLRLIYFSYDVKMKEKGDIPEGYSVSREKKERFSLILESASTNQTSMYLCASSFVSAGDLNTEAFFGQGTRLTVV.

The chain uses TRBV19 and TRBJ2-3; 8 nucleotides line up with TRBD1. CDR3 length: 16 residues. The V and J ends lost 5 bases and 4 bases, in that order; junction bases with no gene match: 11. CDR1 and CDR2 from the germline V gene are LNHDA and SQIVND (reference sequence). The CDR3 loop reads CASSGWTGLMADTQYF. The CDR3 DNA is TGTGCCAGTAGTGGATGGACAGGGCTGATGGCAGATACGCAGTATTTT.

The chain joins TRBV10-2 to TRBJ2-1; TRBD2 agrees at 9 bases. This CDR3 region has 16 residues. V was pared by 6 bases and J by 4 bases, with 10 bases of the junction left unmatched. Germline CDR1 and CDR2: WSHSY and SAAADI. CDR3 nucleotides: TGCGCCAGCAGCTCCACCGGACTAGCGACTTACAATGAGCAGTTCTTC. It encodes CASSSTGLATYNEQFF.

The rearrangement uses TRBV27 and TRBJ2-5; the D is unclear. V lost 6 bases and J 0 bases, leaving 5 bases between the germline ends. This CDR3 comprises 12 residues. CDR1 and CDR2 (germline): MNHEY, SMNVEV (reference sequence). In DNA, the CDR3 is TGTGCCAGCAGCCACTACCAAGAGACCCAGTACTTC. Translated, it gives CASSHYQETQYF.

The chain links TRBV5-1 to TRBJ1-5, with D maybe TRBD1 (6 bases). V lost 2 bases, J lost 7 bases, and 16 bases lay in between. The CDR3 sequence is 15 residues long. CDR1 and CDR2 from the germline V gene are SGHRS and YFSETQ. CDR3 sequence reads: CASSLRGAAGQPQHF. Here the CDR3 DNA reads TGCGCCAGCAGCTTACGGGGGGCGGCGGGGCAGCCCCAGCATTTT.

The V gene is TRBV25-1, the J gene TRBJ2-5; 9 bases align to TRBD1. Germline assignment: CDR1 MGHDK and CDR2 SYGVNS. The ends lost 7 bases at V and 2 bases at J; junction bases unmatched: 11. This CDR3 is built from 16 residues. The CDR3 is CASIYRGQLGQETQYF. The CDR3 DNA reads TGTGCCAGCATTTACAGGGGGCAGTTAGGTCAAGAGACCCAGTACTTC.

The rearrangement links TRBV2 to TRBJ1-4; possibly TRBD1 for D (6 bases). The germline V gene has CDR1 SNHLY and CDR2 FYNNEI. This CDR3 is built from 12 residues. V dropped 5 bases and J dropped 7 bases, with 8 bases sitting between them. The CDR3, as DNA: TGTGCCAGCAGTCGGGACATTGAAAAACTGTTTTTT. Translation: CASSRDIEKLFF.

The CDR3 bases are TGTGCCACTATGGGACAGGACACTGAAGCTTTCTTT. This translates into CATMGQDTEAFF. The chain couples TRBV19 to TRBJ1-1, with 8 positions matching TRBD1. CDR1 LNHDA and CDR2 SQIVND come from the germline V gene (reference sequence). With V trimmed by 10 bases and J by 3 bases, 4 bases remained unmatched. This CDR3 spans 12 amino acids.

The chain combines TRBV7-6 with TRBJ2-1, with 8 nucleotides matching TRBD2. V gave up 1 base and J gave up 10 bases; unmatched junction bases: 9. In germline, CDR1 is SGHVS, CDR2 FNYEAQ. This CDR3 has 15 residues. Here the CDR3 DNA reads TGTGCCAGCAGCTTAGAGGTCGGGGGGGCCGCGGAGCAGTTCTTC. Translating it yields CASSLEVGGAAEQFF.

CDR3 residues: CATRSSGGLVNTGELFF. CDR3 DNA: TGTGCCACCAGGTCTAGCGGGGGGTTAGTTAACACCGGGGAGCTGTTTTTT. The rearrangement uses TRBV15 and TRBJ2-2; 11 nucleotides agree with TRBD2. Germline CDR1 is LNHNV and CDR2 is YYDKDF (reference sequence). This CDR3 has 17 amino acids. V lost 6 bases, J lost 2 bases, and 8 bases stayed unmatched. Supplemented by reference TRBV15 and TRBJ2-2, the full variable domain reads DAMVIQNPRYQVTQFGKPVTLSCSQTLNHNVMYWYQQKSSQAPKLLFHYYDKDFNNEADTPDNFQSRRPNTSFCFLDIRSPGLGDTAMYLCATRSSGGLVNTGELFFGEGSRLTVL.

The sample holds a few counts of this clone. This chain connects TRBV4-3 to TRBJ2-2; 8 nucleotides agree with TRBD2. The germline V gene encodes CDR1 LGHNA and CDR2 YSLEER. This CDR3 spans 18 amino acids. Unmatched junction bases numbered 7, after V lost 0 bases and J lost 1 base. The CDR3 DNA is TGCGCCAGCAGCCAAGAGGTTAGCGGGGCCGAGAACACCGGGGAGCTGTTTTTT. It yields the protein CASSQEVSGAENTGELFF.

This clone was seen only once. The V gene is TRBV6-1, the J gene TRBJ1-1, with TRBD1 identical over 9 bases. Germline CDR1 MNHNS, CDR2 SASEGT. This CDR3 spans 14 amino acids. Unmatched junction bases numbered 4, after V lost 5 bases and J lost 3 bases. CDR3 sequence reads: CASSRTGGDTEAFF. CDR3 DNA sequence: TGTGCCAGCAGTCGAACAGGGGGCGACACTGAAGCTTTCTTT.

The genes are TRBV6-5 and TRBJ1-1; possibly TRBD1 for D (5 bases). The V end lost 0 bases, the J end lost 5 bases, and 10 bases lay between the germline ends. The CDR3 has 14 residues. The V gene's germline CDR1 is MNHEY and CDR2 SVGAGI. The CDR3 bases are TGTGCCAGCAGTTACTCGCTAGGGGTTACTGAAGCTTTCTTT. It is translated as CASSYSLGVTEAFF.